One sample yielded the 32 T cell receptor beta chains listed below, sequenced in a study of CD8 T cells in Susac syndrome. Random-hexamer reverse transcription was applied to roughly 0.5 to 1 ug RNA. TCRdb re-derived calls from the immunoSEQ multiplex PCR reads in MiXCR, one entry per CDR3 protein. The sample lists 80,000 or so distinct CDR3 sequences, around 94% occurring once. Sequencing was done on a sample of CD8+ T cells from PBMCs. Receptor source: a human donor in good health.

This chain uses TRBV6-5 with TRBJ2-7; D is unresolved. V was clipped by 5 bases and J by 4 bases, with 9 bases between them. Looked up from germline, CDR1 is MNHEY and CDR2 is SVGAGI. The CDR3 has 12 amino acids. The chain's CDR3 is CASSPDGYEQYF. The CDR3 bases are TGTGCCAGCAGTCCTGACGGGTACGAGCAGTACTTC.

V is TRBV23-1 and J is TRBJ2-7, with D perhaps matching TRBD1 (5 bases). TRBV23-1 is sorted into the ORF group, with uncertain function. The CDR3 loop spans 17 amino acids. V shed 5 bases and J shed 1 base, with 21 bases lying between them. CDR3 sequence reads: CASSSRVPKSRSYEQYF. The CDR3 nucleotides are TGCGCCAGCAGTAGCAGGGTTCCCAAATCTAGATCCTACGAGCAGTACTTC.

The chain recombines TRBV7-2 with TRBJ2-2; 10 nucleotides agree with TRBD2. This CDR3 has 15 amino acids. Germline CDR1 reads SGHTA; CDR2 reads FQGNSA. V trimming: 5 bases; J trimming: 5 bases; junction bases outside the gene matches: 5. The CDR3 loop reads CASSTTSGPTGELFF. CDR3 in DNA: TGTGCCAGCAGCACGACTAGCGGGCCTACCGGGGAGCTGTTTTTT.

This chain connects TRBV5-1 to TRBJ2-1; D remains unclear. V was cut by 5 bases and J by 1 base, with 16 bases left in between. From germline, CDR1 is SGHRS and CDR2 YFSETQ. The CDR3 contains 16 residues. CDR3: CASSDLGLDSYNEQFF. CDR3 in DNA: TGCGCCAGCAGTGACCTAGGCCTGGATTCCTACAATGAGCAGTTCTTC.

This chain uses TRBV14 with TRBJ1-4, with D perhaps matching TRBD1 (6 bases). Trimming removed 4 bases at V and 8 bases at J, with 20 bases between. Looked up from germline, CDR1 is SGHDN and CDR2 is FVKESK. CDR3 length: 16 residues. Written as DNA, the CDR3 is TGTGCCAGCAGCCTCCGACGGACAGCCCTAGGAGAAAAACTGTTTTTT. Amino acids: CASSLRRTALGEKLFF.

V usage is TRBV29-1 and J usage is TRBJ2-1, with D unresolved. Germline loops: CDR1 SQVTM, CDR2 ANQGSEA. Trimming removed 4 bases from V and 9 bases from J, with 16 bases in between. The length of the CDR3 is 13 residues. The CDR3 region is CSVVSYLGFEQFF. CDR3 coding DNA: TGCAGCGTTGTATCCTATCTAGGGTTTGAGCAGTTCTTC.

The V and J genes are TRBV9 and TRBJ1-2; 10 nucleotides match TRBD1. Germline assignment: CDR1 SGDLS and CDR2 YYNGEE. The CDR3 has 17 amino acids. J gave up 4 bases and V 3 bases, and 12 bases lay outside the gene matches. The CDR3 DNA reads TGTGCCAGCAGCGGCTACTCGACAGGGGGCGATGTCTATGGCTACACCTTC. It specifies CASSGYSTGGDVYGYTF.

V gene TRBV7-9 combines with J gene TRBJ2-5, with D uncertain. Trimming left V 1 base short and J 1 base short, with 7 bases between. CDR1 and CDR2 from the germline V gene are SEHNR and FQNEAQ (reference sequence). This CDR3 is built from 14 residues. The CDR3 region has the DNA TGTGCCAGCAGCTTAGTCACGACCCAAGAGACCCAGTACTTC. Its translation is CASSLVTTQETQYF.

This rearrangement joins TRBV5-1 to TRBJ2-1, with 7 bases aligning to TRBD2. V gave up 0 bases and J gave up 3 bases; unmatched junction bases: 6. The CDR3 spans 16 residues. Germline-derived CDR1 and CDR2 are SGHRS and YFSETQ. CDR3 sequence: CASSLDFRTSYNEQFF. The CDR3 nucleotides are TGCGCCAGCAGCTTGGACTTTAGGACTAGCTACAATGAGCAGTTCTTC. Drawing the rest from reference TRBV5-1 and TRBJ2-1, the complete variable domain is KAGVTQTPRYLIKTRGQQVTLSCSPISGHRSVSWYQQTPGQGLQFLFEYFSETQRNKGNFPGRFSGRQFSNSRSEMNVSTLELGDSALYLCASSLDFRTSYNEQFFGPGTRLTVL.

The rearrangement links TRBV29-1 to TRBJ1-2; D is unresolved. This CDR3 spans 13 amino acids. Trimming cost V 4 bases and J 3 bases, with 12 bases left between them. The germline V gene encodes CDR1 SQVTM and CDR2 ANQGSEA. In DNA, the CDR3 is TGCAGCGTTGTGGGAAGGCGGGACTATGGCTACACCTTC. The encoded protein is CSVVGRRDYGYTF. Using reference TRBV29-1 and TRBJ1-2 for the parts outside the CDR3, the full variable domain is SAVISQKPSRDICQRGTSLTIQCQVDSQVTMMFWYRQQPGQSLTLIATANQGSEATYESGFVIDKFPISRPNLTFSTLTVSNMSPEDSSIYLCSVVGRRDYGYTFGSGTRLTVV.

The chain couples TRBV5-4 to TRBJ2-5, with D possibly matching TRBD2 (6 bases). Trimming took off 2 bases at V and 2 bases at J, with 13 bases between the two ends. The CDR3 loop spans 15 amino acids. Germline-derived CDR1 and CDR2 are SGHNT and YYREEE (reference sequence). The CDR3 loop reads CASSFREFVQETQYF. The CDR3 nucleotides read TGTGCCAGCAGCTTCCGGGAGTTTGTACAAGAGACCCAGTACTTC.

The chain is built from TRBV3-1 and TRBJ2-7; D uncertain. The ends were cut back, 0 bases at V and 6 bases at J, with 12 bases in the middle. The CDR3 sequence is 14 residues long. Per germline, CDR1 LGHDT and CDR2 YNNKEL (reference sequence). CDR3 amino acids: CASSQDPVSGEQYF. The CDR3 region has the DNA TGTGCCAGCAGCCAAGATCCAGTATCGGGCGAGCAGTACTTC.

The chain recombines TRBV7-2 with TRBJ2-1; 7 bases fit TRBD1. CDR1 is SGHTA, CDR2 FQGNSA, per germline. The J segment lost 8 bases and the V segment lost 2 bases, leaving 9 bases of the junction unmatched. This CDR3 has 15 residues. The CDR3 reads CASSLQGVFGHEQFF. DNA of the CDR3: TGTGCCAGCAGCTTACAGGGGGTGTTCGGACATGAGCAGTTCTTC.

This chain links TRBV20-1 with TRBJ1-1; D is unclear. V lost 3 bases to trimming and J lost 2 bases, with 10 bases between them. The germline CDR1 and CDR2 sequences are DFQATT and SNEGSKA (reference sequence). There are 13 residues in the CDR3. Here the CDR3 DNA reads TGCAGTGCTAGCTACGTGGGTAACACTGAAGCTTTCTTT. This sequence encodes CSASYVGNTEAFF.

The chain joins TRBV15 to TRBJ1-5, with TRBD1 identical over 7 bases. Trimming took 5 bases from V and 12 from J; bases not matched to a gene: 7. CDR3 length: 12 residues. CDR1 and CDR2 (germline): LNHNV, YYDKDF (reference sequence). CDR3 bases: TGTGCCACCAGCCTCTACAGGGGAGGCCAGCATTTT. It encodes CATSLYRGGQHF.

The chain uses TRBV28 and TRBJ2-1; possibly TRBD2 for D (6 bases). Trimming removed 8 bases at V and 8 bases at J, with 16 bases between. CDR3 length: 13 residues. Germline CDR1 reads MDHEN; CDR2 reads SYDVKM. CDR3 bases: TGTGCCAGCGGATGGCCTAGCGACGATGAGCAGTTCTTC. This codes for CASGWPSDDEQFF.

This clonotype was seen only once. The rearrangement links TRBV4-1 to TRBJ2-1, with a tentative D call TRBD2 (6 bases). This CDR3 contains 17 residues. Germline V gene lookup returns CDR1 MGHRA and CDR2 YSYEKL. Between the trimmed V and J ends, which lost 0 bases and 4 bases, there was a span of 16 bases. The CDR3 DNA follows: TGCGCCAGCAGCCAAGAATTTGGGACCGGGGGATACAATGAGCAGTTCTTC. Protein: CASSQEFGTGGYNEQFF.

This chain joins TRBV4-1 and TRBJ1-2, with D hard to call. The germline V gene has CDR1 MGHRA and CDR2 YSYEKL. The CDR3 length is 13 residues. V dropped 4 bases and J dropped 6 bases, with 12 bases sitting between them. The CDR3 DNA follows: TGCGCCAGCAGCCCTCCGACGCGGGATGGCTACACCTTC. Residues: CASSPPTRDGYTF.

CDR3 sequence reads: CSARLPGIYNEQFF. CDR3 DNA: TGCAGTGCTAGATTGCCGGGAATCTACAATGAGCAGTTCTTC. The V call is TRBV20-1, the J call TRBJ2-1; D is perhaps TRBD2 (5 bases). The CDR3 spans 14 residues. Germline loops: CDR1 DFQATT, CDR2 SNEGSKA (reference sequence). Deletions cut 2 bases from V and 3 bases from J, with 11 bases between.

This sequence joins TRBV28 and TRBJ2-3, with 8 bases that match TRBD2. V shed 7 bases, J shed 3 bases, and the junction held 9 bases outside the gene matches. Germline CDR1 and CDR2: MDHEN and SYDVKM. This CDR3 has 15 residues. For the CDR3, the DNA is TGTGCCAGCACCAGAAGCGGGAGTCGTACAGATACGCAGTATTTT. Protein product: CASTRSGSRTDTQYF.

The chain uses TRBV12-3 or TRBV12-4 and TRBJ2-1, with D perhaps matching TRBD2 (6 bases). The CDR3 has 15 residues. V lost 5 bases, J lost 7 bases, and 18 bases lay in between. CDR3 bases: TGTGCCAGCAGTCCTGGAGCGGGTTCGAGGAATGAGCAGTTCTTC. It encodes CASSPGAGSRNEQFF.

This rearrangement joins TRBV20-1 to TRBJ2-7, with a tentative D call TRBD1 (7 bases). There are 14 residues in the CDR3. Between the trimmed V and J ends, which lost 0 bases and 3 bases, there was a span of 12 bases. Per germline, CDR1 DFQATT and CDR2 SNEGSKA (reference sequence). CDR3 loop: CSAREDRRDYEQYF. In DNA, the CDR3 is TGCAGTGCTAGAGAGGACAGGAGGGACTACGAGCAGTACTTC.

The rearrangement links TRBV4-1 to TRBJ1-5; 9 positions agree with TRBD1. Losses at the gene ends were 5 bases for V and 8 bases for J; bases not matched to a gene: 7. Germline lookup yields CDR1 MGHRA and CDR2 YSYEKL. The CDR3 loop spans 14 amino acids. The CDR3 loop reads CASSRTGAGEPQHF. The DNA for the CDR3 is TGCGCCAGCAGCAGGACAGGGGCCGGTGAGCCCCAGCATTTT.

This chain connects TRBV7-9 to TRBJ2-1; 8 bases align to TRBD1. Trimming took 1 base from V and 8 from J; bases not matched to a gene: 7. Germline loops: CDR1 SEHNR, CDR2 FQNEAQ (reference sequence). The CDR3 sequence is 15 residues long. This chain's CDR3 is CASSLVTTGAHEQFF. The CDR3 DNA sequence: TGTGCCAGCAGCTTAGTGACGACAGGGGCTCATGAGCAGTTCTTC.

The CDR3 nucleotides are TGTGCCAGCAGGGGGATAGGGGGCGAAAACACCATATATTTT. Its protein product is CASRGIGGENTIYF. The V and J genes are TRBV6-6 and TRBJ1-3, with 7 positions matching TRBD1. Germline trimming cut 6 bases from V and 6 bases from J; bases unmatched to any gene: 8. CDR3 size: 14 residues. CDR1 and CDR2 from the germline V gene are MNHNY and SVGAGI (reference sequence).

The CDR3 sequence is CASSTPTSGGPQETQYF. The CDR3 region has the DNA TGTGCCAGCAGCACCCCGACTAGCGGGGGGCCCCAAGAGACCCAGTACTTC. The chain links TRBV7-9 to TRBJ2-5, with 13 bases matching TRBD2. CDR1 SEHNR and CDR2 FQNEAQ come from the germline V gene (reference sequence). The CDR3 extends over 17 amino acids. The V gene end was trimmed by 5 bases and the J gene end by 1 base; junction bases not matched to a gene: 7.

V is TRBV11-2 and J is TRBJ1-6; the D is unclear. The CDR3 runs to 16 residues. The V gene lost 5 bases and the J gene lost 6 bases, with 17 bases spanning the gap. The germline V gene encodes CDR1 SGHAT and CDR2 FQNNGV. CDR3 sequence: CASSPHLASINSPLHF. The CDR3 DNA reads TGTGCCAGCAGCCCGCACTTGGCCAGCATTAATTCACCCCTCCACTTT.

J is TRBJ1-2 and V is TRBV4-1; TRBD1 might be the D (6 bases). Germline loops: CDR1 MGHRA, CDR2 YSYEKL. The V and J ends lost 4 bases and 4 bases respectively, with 22 bases between them. The CDR3 loop spans 17 amino acids. Here the CDR3 reads CASSPGGAIHQFYGYTF. The CDR3 DNA follows: TGCGCCAGCAGCCCGGGGGGGGCCATACACCAATTCTATGGCTACACCTTC.

The rearrangement joins TRBV28 to TRBJ2-3; unclear D gene. Germline CDR1 MDHEN, CDR2 SYDVKM. Trimming removed 5 bases at V and 3 bases at J, with 9 bases between. This CDR3 region has 13 residues. CDR3 in DNA: TGTGCCAGCAGTGCGCCAGCGACAGATACGCAGTATTTT. Translated: CASSAPATDTQYF.

A single count supports this clonotype. The rearrangement links TRBV5-1 to TRBJ2-1; the D gene is possibly TRBD2 (5 bases). Germline-derived CDR1 and CDR2 are SGHRS and YFSETQ. V was cut by 1 base and J by 5 bases, with 16 bases left in between. The CDR3 has 16 amino acids. CDR3 DNA sequence: TGCGCCAGCAGCTTGCAGGACTCCTGGGAACACAATGAGCAGTTCTTC. Protein: CASSLQDSWEHNEQFF.

The genes are TRBV20-1 and TRBJ2-7; D may be TRBD1 (6 bases). Looked up from germline, CDR1 is DFQATT and CDR2 is SNEGSKA (reference sequence). Trimming took 4 bases from V and 2 from J, leaving 9 bases between them. The CDR3 consists of 12 residues. The CDR3 protein is CSATGETYEQYV. CDR3 in DNA: TGCAGTGCTACAGGGGAAACCTACGAGCAGTACGTC.

V is TRBV7-9 and J is TRBJ2-5; no reliable D call. V dropped 5 bases and J dropped 2 bases, with 15 bases sitting between them. The CDR3 covers 15 residues. The germline V gene has CDR1 SEHNR and CDR2 FQNEAQ (reference sequence). The CDR3 nucleotides are TGTGCCAGCAGCCCCCGAGAGGTCCAGCAAGAGACCCAGTACTTC. Its protein product is CASSPREVQQETQYF.